This TCR beta chain originates from a study of T cell repertoires in cytomegalovirus infection. Study at large: Indicated by public TCR beta signatures were CMV infection and matching HLA type.

A single record per CDR3 protein comes from TCRdb applying MiXCR to the reads. The sample records 180,000 or so distinct CDR3 sequences, about 18% being singletons. The germline V gene has CDR1 SQVTM and CDR2 ANQGSEA. The junction had 3 bases not matched to a gene; V was cut back by 6 bases and J by 4 bases. The CDR3 is 13 amino acids. The sequenced material came from CD8+ T cells from PBMCs. V is TRBV29-1 and J is TRBJ1-4; 9 bases align to TRBD1. This sequence originates from a human donor in good health (CMV status not recorded). Some clones in this sample may be carry-over from other donors' samples. The CDR3 region is CSVGQGVNEKLFF. Here the CDR3 DNA reads TGCAGCGTGGGACAGGGAGTTAATGAAAAACTGTTTTTT. The full variable domain, completed using reference TRBV29-1 and TRBJ1-4, is SAVISQKPSRDICQRGTSLTIQCQVDSQVTMMFWYRQQPGQSLTLIATANQGSEATYESGFVIDKFPISRPNLTFSTLTVSNMSPEDSSIYLCSVGQGVNEKLFFGSGTQLSVL.